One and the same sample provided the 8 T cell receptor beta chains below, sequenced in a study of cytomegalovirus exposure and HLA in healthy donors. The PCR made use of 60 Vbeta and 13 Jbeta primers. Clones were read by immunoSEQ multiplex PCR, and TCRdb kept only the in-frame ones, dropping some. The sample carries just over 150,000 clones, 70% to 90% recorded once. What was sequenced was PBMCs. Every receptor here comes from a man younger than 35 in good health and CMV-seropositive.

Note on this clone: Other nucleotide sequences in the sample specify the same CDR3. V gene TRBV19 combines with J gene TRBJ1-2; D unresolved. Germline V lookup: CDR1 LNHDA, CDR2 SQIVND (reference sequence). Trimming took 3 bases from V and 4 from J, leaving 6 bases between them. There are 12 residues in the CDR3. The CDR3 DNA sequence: TGTGCCAGTAGTATTAGTGGCTATGGCTACACCTTC. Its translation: CASSISGYGYTF.

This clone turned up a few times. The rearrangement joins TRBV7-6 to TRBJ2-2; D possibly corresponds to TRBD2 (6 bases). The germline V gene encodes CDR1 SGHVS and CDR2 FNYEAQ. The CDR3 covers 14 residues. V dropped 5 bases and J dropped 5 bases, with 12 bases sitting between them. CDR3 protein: CASSPGETTGELFF. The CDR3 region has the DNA TGTGCCAGCAGCCCGGGGGAGACGACCGGGGAGCTGTTTTTT. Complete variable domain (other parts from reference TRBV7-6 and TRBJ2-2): GAGVSQSPRYKVTKRGQDVALRCDPISGHVSLYWYRQALGQGPEFLTYFNYEAQQDKSGLPNDRFSAERPEGSISTLTIQRTEQRDSAMYRCASSPGETTGELFFGEGSRLTVL.

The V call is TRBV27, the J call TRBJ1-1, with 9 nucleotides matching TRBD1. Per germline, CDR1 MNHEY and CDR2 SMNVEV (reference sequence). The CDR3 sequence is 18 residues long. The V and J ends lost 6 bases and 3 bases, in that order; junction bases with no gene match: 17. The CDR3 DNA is TGTGCCAGCAGCCACATTGCCGGGACAGGGAAAGGGGACACTGAAGCTTTCTTT. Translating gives CASSHIAGTGKGDTEAFF.

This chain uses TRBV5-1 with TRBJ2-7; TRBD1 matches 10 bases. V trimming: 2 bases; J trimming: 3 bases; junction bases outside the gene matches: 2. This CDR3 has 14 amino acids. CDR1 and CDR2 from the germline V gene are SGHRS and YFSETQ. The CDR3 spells CASSLRTGGYEQYF. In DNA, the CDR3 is TGCGCCAGCAGCTTAAGGACAGGGGGCTACGAGCAGTACTTC.

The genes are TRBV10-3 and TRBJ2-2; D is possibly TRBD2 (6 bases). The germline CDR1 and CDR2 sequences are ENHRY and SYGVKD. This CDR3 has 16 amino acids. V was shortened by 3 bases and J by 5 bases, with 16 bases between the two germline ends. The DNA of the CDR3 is TGTGCCATCAGTGACCCGGAGGAGGGGAGGACCGGGGAGCTGTTTTTT. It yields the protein CAISDPEEGRTGELFF.

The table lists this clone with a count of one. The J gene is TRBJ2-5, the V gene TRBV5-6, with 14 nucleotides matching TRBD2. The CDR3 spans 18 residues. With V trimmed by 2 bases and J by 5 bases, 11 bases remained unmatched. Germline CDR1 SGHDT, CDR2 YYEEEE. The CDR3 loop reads CASSLTGTSGSKGETQYF. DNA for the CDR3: TGTGCCAGCAGCTTAACCGGGACTAGCGGGAGCAAGGGGGAGACCCAGTACTTC. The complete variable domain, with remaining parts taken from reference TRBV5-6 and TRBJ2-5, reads DAGVTQSPTHLIKTRGQQVTLRCSPKSGHDTVSWYQQALGQGPQFIFQYYEEEERQRGNFPDRFSGHQFPNYSSELNVNALLLGDSALYLCASSLTGTSGSKGETQYFGPGTRLLVL.

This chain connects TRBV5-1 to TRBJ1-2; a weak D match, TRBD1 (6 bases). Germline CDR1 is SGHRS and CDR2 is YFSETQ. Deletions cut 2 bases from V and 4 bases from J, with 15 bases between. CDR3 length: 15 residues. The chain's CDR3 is CASSFSTGQGYGYTF. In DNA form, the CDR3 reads TGCGCCAGCAGCTTTTCGACAGGTCAAGGCTATGGCTACACCTTC.

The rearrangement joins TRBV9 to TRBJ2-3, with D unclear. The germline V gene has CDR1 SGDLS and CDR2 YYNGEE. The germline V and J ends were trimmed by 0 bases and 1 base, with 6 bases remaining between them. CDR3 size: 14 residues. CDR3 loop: CASSVGQGTDTQYF. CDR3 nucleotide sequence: TGTGCCAGCAGCGTAGGGCAAGGCACAGATACGCAGTATTTT.